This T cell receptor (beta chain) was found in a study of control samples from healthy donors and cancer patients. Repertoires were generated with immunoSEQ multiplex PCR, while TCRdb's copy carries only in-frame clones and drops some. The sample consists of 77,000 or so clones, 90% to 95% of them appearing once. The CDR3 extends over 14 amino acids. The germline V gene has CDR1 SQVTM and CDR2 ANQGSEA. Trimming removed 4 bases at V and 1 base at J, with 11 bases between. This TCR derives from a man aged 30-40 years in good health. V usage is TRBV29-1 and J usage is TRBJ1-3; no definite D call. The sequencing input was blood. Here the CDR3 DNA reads TGCAGCGTTGGAGTAATGGGTTCTGGAAACACCATATATTTT. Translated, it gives CSVGVMGSGNTIYF. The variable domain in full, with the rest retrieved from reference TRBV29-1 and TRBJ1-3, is SAVISQKPSRDICQRGTSLTIQCQVDSQVTMMFWYRQQPGQSLTLIATANQGSEATYESGFVIDKFPISRPNLTFSTLTVSNMSPEDSSIYLCSVGVMGSGNTIYFGEGSWLTVV.